This T cell receptor beta chain was sequenced during a study of cytomegalovirus exposure and HLA in healthy donors. Overall study findings and caveats: According to reports, the classifier identified cytomegalovirus status with high specificity and sensitivity.

The germline V and J ends were trimmed by 1 base and 8 bases, with 11 bases remaining between them. Germline CDR1 is SGHTA and CDR2 is FQGTGA. CDR3 length: 13 residues. Amplification used 60 Vbeta primers and 13 Jbeta primers. Only in-frame clones appear in the TCRdb table, and some are missing; sequencing was by immunoSEQ multiplex PCR. The table lists around 300,000 clones, around 90% of them singletons, with roughly 2.1% in the top ten. A remark on this clone: Its antigen is unknown.

The chain employs TRBV7-3 and TRBJ1-2; tentative D call: TRBD1 (6 bases). The sequencing sample was made of PBMCs. This TCR was recovered from a woman under 30 in good health and CMV-seronegative. In DNA, the CDR3 is TGTGCCAGCAGCTTAATGGTAGGGGGAGGCTACACCTTC. It translates to CASSLMVGGGYTF.